This T cell receptor beta chain was identified in a study of blood T cell repertoires in COVID-19. The method was immunoSEQ multiplex PCR; TCRdb's version includes in-frame clones alone and lacks a portion of them. This table holds some 250,000 clones, 81% found once. On this clone: A much more abundant neighbour one base away suggests this may be a read error. Other DNA sequences in this sample translate to the same CDR3.

This TCR came from a woman aged 60-75 years with active or convalescent COVID-19. Material for sequencing was peripheral blood.

Here the CDR3 reads CASRQGNQPQHF. CDR3 DNA sequence: TGTGCCAGTAGGCAGGGCAATCAGCCCCAGCATTTT. The chain recombines TRBV19 with TRBJ1-5; D is undetermined. V lost 6 bases and J lost 2, with 5 bases in between. The V gene's germline CDR1 is LNHDA and CDR2 SQIVND (reference sequence). This CDR3 has 12 residues.